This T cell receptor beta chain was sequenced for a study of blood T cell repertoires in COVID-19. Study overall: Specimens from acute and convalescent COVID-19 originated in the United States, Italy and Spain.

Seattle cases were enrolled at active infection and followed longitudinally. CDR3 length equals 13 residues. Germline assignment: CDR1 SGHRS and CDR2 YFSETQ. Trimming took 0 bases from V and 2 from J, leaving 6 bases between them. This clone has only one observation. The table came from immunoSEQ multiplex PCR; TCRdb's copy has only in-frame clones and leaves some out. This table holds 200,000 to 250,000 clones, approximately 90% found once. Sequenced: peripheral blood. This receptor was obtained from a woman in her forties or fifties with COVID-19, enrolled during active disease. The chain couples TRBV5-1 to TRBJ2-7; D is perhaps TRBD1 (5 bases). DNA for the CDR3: TGCGCCAGCAGCTTGGTGGGGCCCTACGAGCAGTACTTC. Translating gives CASSLVGPYEQYF.